This T cell receptor beta chain originates from a study of blood T cell dynamics during melanoma immunotherapy. Points from the study as a whole: Disease-control patients' PBMC repertoires became either more clonal or more diverse at W3.

Regarding time point: pre-treatment baseline. Details on this clone: Its antigen is currently unknown.

Produced via immunoSEQ multiplex PCR; TCRdb's table is partial and in-frame only. Altogether 9,500 to 14,000 clones are present, around four fifths being singletons, with the ten largest covering approximately 19%. The TCR originated in a human donor with melanoma. The sample was blood, taken from a patient treated with checkpoint blockade.

CDR3 sequence: CASSELKFGNEQFF. The CDR3 nucleotides read TGCGCCAGCAGTGAATTGAAATTCGGCAATGAGCAGTTCTTC. The chain joins TRBV10-1 to TRBJ2-1; D ambiguous. This CDR3 contains 14 residues. The germline V and J ends were trimmed by 3 bases and 6 bases, with 12 bases remaining between them. Germline V gene data show CDR1 as WNHNN and CDR2 as SYGVQD (reference sequence).